This TCR beta chain emerged from a study of CD8+CD57+ T cells in acquired aplastic anemia. Trimming took 3 bases from V and 9 from J, leaving 12 bases between them. Germline V CDR1 and CDR2: SNHLY, FYNNEI. The CDR3 consists of 13 residues. At least ten counts were recorded for this clonotype. Profiling that covered TCR beta VDJ and CDR3 relied on genomic DNA as its template. TCRdb reanalysed the reads using MiXCR and keeps one entry per CDR3 protein. The repertoire holds about 220,000 distinct CDR3 sequences, with 30% to 35% as singletons. The sample comprised sorted CD4+, CD8+, or CD8+CD57+ T cells (not recorded which) from PBMCs. The TCR originated in a human donor in good health, serving as a control. The gene calls are TRBV2 and TRBJ2-4; D gene unclear. The CDR3 region is CASSEDLSGIQYF. DNA of the CDR3: TGTGCCAGCAGTGAGGACCTATCGGGCATTCAGTACTTC.